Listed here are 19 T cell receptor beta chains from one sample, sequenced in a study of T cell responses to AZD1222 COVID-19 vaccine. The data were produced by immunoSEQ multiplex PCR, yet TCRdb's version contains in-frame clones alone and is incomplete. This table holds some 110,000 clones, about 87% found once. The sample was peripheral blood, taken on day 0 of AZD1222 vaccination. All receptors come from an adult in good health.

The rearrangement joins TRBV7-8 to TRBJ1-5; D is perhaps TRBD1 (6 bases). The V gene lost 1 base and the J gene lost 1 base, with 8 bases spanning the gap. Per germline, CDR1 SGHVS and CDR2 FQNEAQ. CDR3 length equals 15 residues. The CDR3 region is CASSLEGQSNQPQHF. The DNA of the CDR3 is TGTGCCAGCAGCTTAGAGGGACAAAGCAATCAGCCCCAGCATTTT.

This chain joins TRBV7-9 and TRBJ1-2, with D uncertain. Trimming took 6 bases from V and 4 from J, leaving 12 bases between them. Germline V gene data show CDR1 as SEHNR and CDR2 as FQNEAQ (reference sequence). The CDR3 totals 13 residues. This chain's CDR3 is CASSSDARYGYTF. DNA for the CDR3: TGTGCCAGCAGTTCTGACGCACGCTATGGCTACACCTTC.

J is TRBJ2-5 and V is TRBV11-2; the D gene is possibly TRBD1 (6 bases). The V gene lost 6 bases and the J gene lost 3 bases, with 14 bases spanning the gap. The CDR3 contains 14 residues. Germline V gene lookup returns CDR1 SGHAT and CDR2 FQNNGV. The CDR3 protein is CASSPRRTEETQYF. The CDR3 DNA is TGTGCCAGCAGTCCTAGGCGGACAGAAGAGACCCAGTACTTC.

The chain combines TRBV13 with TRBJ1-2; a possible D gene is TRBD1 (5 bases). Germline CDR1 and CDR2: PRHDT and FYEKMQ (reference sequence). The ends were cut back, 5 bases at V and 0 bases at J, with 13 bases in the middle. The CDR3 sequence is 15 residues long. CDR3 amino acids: CASSPTDSSNYGYTF. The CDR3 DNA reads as TGTGCCAGCAGCCCGACCGACAGTTCTAACTATGGCTACACCTTC.

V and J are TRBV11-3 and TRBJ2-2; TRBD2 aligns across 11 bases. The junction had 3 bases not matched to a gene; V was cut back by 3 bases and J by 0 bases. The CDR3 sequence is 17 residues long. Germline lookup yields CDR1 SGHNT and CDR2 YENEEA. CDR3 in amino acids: CASSLLSGGANTGELFF. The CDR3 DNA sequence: TGTGCCAGCAGCTTGCTTAGCGGGGGGGCGAACACCGGGGAGCTGTTTTTT.

This CDR3 is CASSPRGYNEQFF. CDR3 sequence (DNA): TGTGCCAGCAGCCCTAGGGGGTACAATGAGCAGTTCTTC. The gene calls are TRBV11-3 and TRBJ2-1; D is possibly TRBD1 (6 bases). Germline V gene lookup returns CDR1 SGHNT and CDR2 YENEEA. Trimming shortened V by 5 bases and J by 4 bases, and 9 bases separated the two germline ends. This CDR3 is 13 amino acids long.

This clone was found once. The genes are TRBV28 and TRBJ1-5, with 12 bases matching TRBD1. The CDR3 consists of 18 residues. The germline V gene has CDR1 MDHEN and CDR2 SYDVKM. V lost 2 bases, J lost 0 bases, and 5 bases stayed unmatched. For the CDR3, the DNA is TGTGCCAGCAGTTTAGGGACAGGGGGCGTTGATAGCAATCAGCCCCAGCATTTT. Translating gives CASSLGTGGVDSNQPQHF. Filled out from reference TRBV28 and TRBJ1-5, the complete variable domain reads DVKVTQSSRYLVKRTGEKVFLECVQDMDHENMFWYRQDPGLGLRLIYFSYDVKMKEKGDIPEGYSVSREKKERFSLILESASTNQTSMYLCASSLGTGGVDSNQPQHFGDGTRLSIL.

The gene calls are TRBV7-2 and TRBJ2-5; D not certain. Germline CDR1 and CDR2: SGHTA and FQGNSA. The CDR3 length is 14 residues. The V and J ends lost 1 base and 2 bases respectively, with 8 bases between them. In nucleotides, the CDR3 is TGTGCCAGCAGCTTAGGTGCCCGACAAGAGACCCAGTACTTC. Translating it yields CASSLGARQETQYF.

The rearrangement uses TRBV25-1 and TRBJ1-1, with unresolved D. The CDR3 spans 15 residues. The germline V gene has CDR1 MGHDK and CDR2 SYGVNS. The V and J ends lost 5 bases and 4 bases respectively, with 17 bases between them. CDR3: CASSYPGEAGTEAFF. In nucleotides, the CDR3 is TGTGCCAGCAGTTATCCCGGGGAGGCGGGCACTGAAGCTTTCTTT.

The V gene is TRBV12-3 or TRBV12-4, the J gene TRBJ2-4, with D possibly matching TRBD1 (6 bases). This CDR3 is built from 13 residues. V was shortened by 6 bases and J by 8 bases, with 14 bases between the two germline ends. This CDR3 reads CASRVRGSDIQYF. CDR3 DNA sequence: TGTGCCAGCAGGGTCAGGGGTTCGGACATTCAGTACTTC.

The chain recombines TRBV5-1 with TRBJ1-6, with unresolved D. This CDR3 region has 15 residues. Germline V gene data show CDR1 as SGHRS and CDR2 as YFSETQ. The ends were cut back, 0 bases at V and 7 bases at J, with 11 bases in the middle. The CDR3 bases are TGCGCCAGCAGCTTGGTTGGCAATAAGAATTCACCCCTCCACTTT. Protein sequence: CASSLVGNKNSPLHF.

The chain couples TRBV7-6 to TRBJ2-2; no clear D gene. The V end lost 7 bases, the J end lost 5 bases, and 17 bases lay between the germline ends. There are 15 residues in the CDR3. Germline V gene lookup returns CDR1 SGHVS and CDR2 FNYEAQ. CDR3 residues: CASTWGFSETGELFF. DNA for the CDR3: TGTGCCAGCACGTGGGGTTTTTCTGAGACCGGGGAGCTGTTTTTT.

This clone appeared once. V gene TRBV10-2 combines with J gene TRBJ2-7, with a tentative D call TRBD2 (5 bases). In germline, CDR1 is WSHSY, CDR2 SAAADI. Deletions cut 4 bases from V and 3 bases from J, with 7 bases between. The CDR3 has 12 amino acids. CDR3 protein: CASSAGNYEQYF. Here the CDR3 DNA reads TGCGCCAGCAGTGCGGGAAACTACGAGCAGTACTTC.

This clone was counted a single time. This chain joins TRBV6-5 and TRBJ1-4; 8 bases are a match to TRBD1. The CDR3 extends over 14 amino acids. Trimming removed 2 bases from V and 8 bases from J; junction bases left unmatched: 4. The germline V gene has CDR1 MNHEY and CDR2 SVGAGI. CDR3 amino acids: CASSYQGAGEKLFF. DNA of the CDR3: TGTGCCAGCAGTTACCAGGGGGCGGGGGAAAAACTGTTTTTT.

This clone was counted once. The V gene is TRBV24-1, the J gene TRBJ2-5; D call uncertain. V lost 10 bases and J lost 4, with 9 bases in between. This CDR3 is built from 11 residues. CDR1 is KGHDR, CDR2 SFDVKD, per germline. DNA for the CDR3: TGTGCCACTGAGTATTCAGAGACCCAGTACTTC. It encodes CATEYSETQYF.

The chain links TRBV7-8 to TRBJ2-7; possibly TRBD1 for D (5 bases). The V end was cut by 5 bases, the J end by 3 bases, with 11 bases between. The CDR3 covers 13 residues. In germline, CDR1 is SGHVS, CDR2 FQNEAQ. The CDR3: CASSDSLGYEQYF. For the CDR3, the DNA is TGTGCCAGCAGCGACAGCCTAGGCTACGAGCAGTACTTC.

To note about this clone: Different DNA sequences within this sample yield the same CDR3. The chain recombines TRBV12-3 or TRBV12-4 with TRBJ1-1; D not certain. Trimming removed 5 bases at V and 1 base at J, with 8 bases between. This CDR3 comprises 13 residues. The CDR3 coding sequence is TGTGCCAGCAGTCTATCCCGGAACACTGAAGCTTTCTTT. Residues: CASSLSRNTEAFF.

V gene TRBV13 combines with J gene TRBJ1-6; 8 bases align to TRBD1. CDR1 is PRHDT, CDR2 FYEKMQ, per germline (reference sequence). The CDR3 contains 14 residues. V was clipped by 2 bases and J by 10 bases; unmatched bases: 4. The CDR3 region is CASSLRQGNSPLHF. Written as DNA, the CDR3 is TGTGCCAGCAGCTTAAGACAGGGGAACTCACCCCTCCACTTT.

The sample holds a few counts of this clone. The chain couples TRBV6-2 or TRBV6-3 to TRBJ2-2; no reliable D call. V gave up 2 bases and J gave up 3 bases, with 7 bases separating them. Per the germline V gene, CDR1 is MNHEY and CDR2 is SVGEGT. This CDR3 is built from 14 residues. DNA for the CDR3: TGTGCCAGCAGTTACACGCAGGACACCGGGGAGCTGTTTTTT. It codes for CASSYTQDTGELFF.